A selection of T cell receptor beta chains follows, all from one sample in a study of T cells after posttransplantation cyclophosphamide. Assay: immunoSEQ multiplex PCR; the TCRdb copy retains only in-frame clones and omits some. The table includes about 21,000 clones, approximately 92% detected once. Source: PBMCs, taken roughly 350 days after allogeneic stem cell transplant with calcineurin inhibitor and methotrexate. Receptors originate from a female patient between 30 and 45 years old who received an allogeneic stem cell transplant from an unrelated donor, was CMV-positive, and had acute and chronic GVHD. T cells may partly derive from the graft donor. The CDR3 runs from the conserved cysteine through the conserved F or W. A D gene is named only where the DNA matches it firmly. Where a row states a size, it is once, few, many or the class of an expanded clone; other rows omit it.

clone_size d_call j_call v_call cdr3_aa cdr3_nt
- - TRBJ2-6 TRBV28 CASSLRLSGANVLTF TGTGCCAGCAGTTTGCGGCTATCTGGGGCCAACGTCCTGACTTTC
- TRBD2 TRBJ2-3 TRBV6-4 CASSDSSGGSTDTQYF TGTGCCAGCAGTGACTCGAGCGGGGGGAGCACAGATACGCAGTATTTT
- - TRBJ1-2 TRBV27 CASSLPSGWGYTF TGTGCCAGCAGTTTACCATCAGGCTGGGGCTACACCTTC
few - TRBJ2-3 TRBV5-4 CASSNYGTGGAQYF TGTGCCAGCTCTAATTATGGGACCGGAGGGGCGCAGTATTTT
- - TRBJ2-2 TRBV19 CASSIQGRLTGELFF TGTGCCAGTAGTATTCAGGGTAGATTGACCGGGGAGCTGTTTTTT
- - TRBJ2-3 TRBV9 CASSGKEPDTQYF TGTGCCAGCAGCGGGAAGGAGCCAGATACGCAGTATTTT
- TRBD1 TRBJ2-3 TRBV5-1 CASSLDPTGLGTDTQYF TGCGCCAGCAGCTTGGACCCGACAGGGTTAGGCACAGATACGCAGTATTTT
- TRBD2 TRBJ2-1 TRBV18 CASSLTSGGIYDEQFF TGTGCCAGCTCACTAACTAGCGGGGGTATCTATGATGAGCAGTTCTTC
- TRBD1 TRBJ1-1 TRBV4-2 CASSRTGGTTEAFF TGTGCCAGCAGCCGGACAGGGGGTACCACTGAAGCTTTCTTT
- - TRBJ2-1 TRBV27 CATPPLGGHYNEQFF TGTGCCACCCCCCCGCTCGGAGGTCATTACAATGAGCAGTTCTTC
- TRBD1 TRBJ1-3 TRBV30 CAWSVGQSSGNTIYF TGTGCCTGGAGCGTGGGACAGAGCTCTGGAAACACCATATATTTT
- - TRBJ1-1 TRBV18 CASSPVEASEAFF TGTGCCAGCTCACCAGTAGAGGCTTCCGAAGCTTTCTTT
few TRBD1 TRBJ1-2 TRBV10-1 CASSDGTAYGYTF TGCGCCAGCAGCGACGGGACAGCCTATGGCTACACCTTC
- TRBD2 TRBJ2-2 TRBV2 CASRREAGAITGELFF TGTGCCAGCCGCAGGGAGGCGGGAGCCATCACCGGGGAGCTGTTTTTT
- - TRBJ1-5 TRBV29-1 CSVGGGGNQPQHF TGCAGCGTTGGAGGAGGCGGCAATCAGCCCCAGCATTTT
- TRBD1 TRBJ2-3 TRBV9 CASSVNRGRTDTQYF TGTGCCAGCAGCGTAAACAGGGGCCGCACAGATACGCAGTATTTT
- TRBD2 TRBJ2-2 TRBV6-5 CASRPGLAGVWELFF TGTGCCAGCAGGCCGGGACTAGCGGGAGTTTGGGAGCTGTTTTTT
- TRBD1 TRBJ1-6 TRBV7-2 CASSEGGTGPYNSPLHF TGTGCCAGCAGCGAGGGGGGGACAGGGCCCTATAATTCACCCCTCCACTTT
- - TRBJ2-1 TRBV21-1 CASSTKRMGLAGDSSYNEQFF TGTGCCAGCAGCACAAAGAGAATGGGGCTAGCGGGAGACTCTTCCTACAATGAGCAGTTCTTC
- - TRBJ2-3 TRBV15 CATSLRPGLGTDTQYF TGTGCCACCAGCCTACGTCCAGGGTTGGGCACAGATACGCAGTATTTT
- TRBD1 TRBJ2-7 TRBV9 CASSAAQGWVYEQYF TGTGCCAGCAGCGCAGCACAGGGGTGGGTCTACGAGCAGTACTTC
- TRBD2 TRBJ2-2 TRBV27 CASSISSGTSGELFF TGTGCCAGCAGTATATCTAGCGGGACTTCCGGGGAGCTGTTTTTT
- TRBD1 TRBJ1-1 TRBV7-8 CASSLQGADTEAFF TGTGCCAGCAGCTTACAGGGGGCTGACACTGAAGCTTTCTTT
once - TRBJ2-2 TRBV5-4 CASSLGRAGGELFF TGTGCCAGCAGCTTGGGGCGGGCTGGTGGGGAGCTGTTTTTT
- TRBD2 TRBJ2-3 TRBV6-6 CASIDSGSGTDTQYF TGTGCCAGCATCGATAGCGGGAGTGGCACAGATACGCAGTATTTT
- - TRBJ1-1 TRBV5-5 CASSLAPGYHVTEAFF TGTGCCAGCAGCTTGGCGCCAGGGTATCACGTTACTGAAGCTTTCTTT
- - TRBJ1-6 TRBV5-5 CASSAEVNSPLHF TGTGCCAGCAGCGCGGAGGTAAATTCACCCCTCCACTTT
- TRBD2 TRBJ2-7 TRBV4-2 CASSQDRAWGLAGSPSYEQYF TGTGCCAGCAGCCAAGATAGGGCATGGGGACTAGCGGGATCACCGTCCTACGAGCAGTACTTC
- - TRBJ2-1 TRBV2 CASGAPLENEQFF TGTGCCAGCGGGGCCCCGCTGGAGAATGAGCAGTTCTTC
few TRBD1 TRBJ2-3 TRBV30 CAWNFKATGDNTQYF TGTGCCTGGAATTTTAAGGCGACAGGGGACAATACGCAGTATTTT